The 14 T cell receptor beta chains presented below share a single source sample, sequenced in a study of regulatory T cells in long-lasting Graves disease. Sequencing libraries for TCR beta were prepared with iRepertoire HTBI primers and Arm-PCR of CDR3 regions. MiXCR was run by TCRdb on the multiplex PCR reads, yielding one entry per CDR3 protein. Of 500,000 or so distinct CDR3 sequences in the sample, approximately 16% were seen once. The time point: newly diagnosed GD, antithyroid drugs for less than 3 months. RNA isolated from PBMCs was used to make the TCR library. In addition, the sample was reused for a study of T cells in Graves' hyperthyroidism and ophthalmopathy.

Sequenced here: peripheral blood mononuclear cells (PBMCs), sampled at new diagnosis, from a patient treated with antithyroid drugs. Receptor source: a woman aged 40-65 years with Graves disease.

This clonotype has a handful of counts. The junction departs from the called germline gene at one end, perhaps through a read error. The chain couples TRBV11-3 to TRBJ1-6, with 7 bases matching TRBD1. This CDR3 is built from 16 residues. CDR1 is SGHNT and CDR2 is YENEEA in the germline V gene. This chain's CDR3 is CTSSSGGQGGKSPLHF. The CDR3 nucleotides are TGTACCAGCAGCTCGGGAGGTCAGGGGGGAAAATCACCCCTCCACTTT. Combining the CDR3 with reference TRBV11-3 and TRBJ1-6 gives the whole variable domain EAGVVQSPRYKIIEKKQPVAFWCNPISGHNTLYWYLQNLGQGPELLIRYENEEAVDDSQLPKDRFSAERLKGVDSTLKIQPAELGDSAVYLCTSSSGGQGGKSPLHFGNGTRLTVT.

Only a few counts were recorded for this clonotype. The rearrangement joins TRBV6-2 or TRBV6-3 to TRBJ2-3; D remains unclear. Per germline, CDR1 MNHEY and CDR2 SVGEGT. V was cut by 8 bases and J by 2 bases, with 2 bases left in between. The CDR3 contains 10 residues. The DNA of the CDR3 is TGTGCCAGCCACACAGATACGCAGTATTTT. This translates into CASHTDTQYF.

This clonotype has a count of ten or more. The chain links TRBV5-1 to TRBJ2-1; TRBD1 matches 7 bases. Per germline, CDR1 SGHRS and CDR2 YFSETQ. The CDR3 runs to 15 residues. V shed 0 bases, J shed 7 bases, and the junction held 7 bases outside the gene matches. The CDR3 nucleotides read TGCGCCAGCAGCTTGGGACAGGGCCTCTTGAATGAGCAGTTCTTC. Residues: CASSLGQGLLNEQFF.

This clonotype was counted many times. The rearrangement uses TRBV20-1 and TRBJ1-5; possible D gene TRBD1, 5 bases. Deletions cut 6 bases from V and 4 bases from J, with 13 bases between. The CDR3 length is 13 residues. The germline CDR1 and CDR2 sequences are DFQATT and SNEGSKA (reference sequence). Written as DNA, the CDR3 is TGCAGTGCGCCCGGGACCAGAAATCAGCCCCAGCATTTT. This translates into CSAPGTRNQPQHF.

CDR3 sequence reads: CASSSEGEAFF. The CDR3 DNA follows: TGTGCCAGCAGTTCAGAGGGTGAAGCTTTCTTT. The genes are TRBV6-2 or TRBV6-3 and TRBJ1-1; D not certain. The CDR3 totals 11 residues. The germline V gene has CDR1 MNHEY and CDR2 SVGEGT. V was shortened by 4 bases and J by 7 bases, with 7 bases between the two germline ends.

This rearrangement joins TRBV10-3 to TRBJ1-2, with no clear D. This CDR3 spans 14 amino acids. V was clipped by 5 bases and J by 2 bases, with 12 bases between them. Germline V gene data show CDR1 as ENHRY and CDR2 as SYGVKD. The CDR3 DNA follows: TGTGCCATCAGTCGGACCTTGGGGAACTATGGCTACACCTTC. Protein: CAISRTLGNYGYTF.

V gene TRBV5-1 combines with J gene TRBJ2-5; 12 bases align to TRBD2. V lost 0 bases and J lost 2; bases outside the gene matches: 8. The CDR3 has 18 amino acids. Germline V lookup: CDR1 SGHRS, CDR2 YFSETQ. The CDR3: CASSLGTSGGMWQETQYF. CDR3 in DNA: TGCGCCAGCAGCTTGGGAACTAGCGGGGGGATGTGGCAAGAGACCCAGTACTTC.

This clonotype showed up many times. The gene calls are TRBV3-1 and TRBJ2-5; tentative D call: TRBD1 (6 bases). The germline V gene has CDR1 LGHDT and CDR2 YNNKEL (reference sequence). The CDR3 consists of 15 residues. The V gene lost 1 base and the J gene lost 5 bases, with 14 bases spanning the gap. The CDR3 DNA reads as TGTGCCAGCAGCCAAGTAATCCAGGGGATGGAGACCCAGTACTTC. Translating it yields CASSQVIQGMETQYF.

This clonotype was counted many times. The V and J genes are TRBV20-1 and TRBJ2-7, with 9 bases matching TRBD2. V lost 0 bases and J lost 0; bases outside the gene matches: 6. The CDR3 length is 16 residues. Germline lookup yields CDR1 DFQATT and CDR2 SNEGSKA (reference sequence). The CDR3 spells CSARDRQRGDSYEQYF. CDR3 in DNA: TGCAGTGCTAGAGATCGGCAGCGGGGGGACTCCTACGAGCAGTACTTC.

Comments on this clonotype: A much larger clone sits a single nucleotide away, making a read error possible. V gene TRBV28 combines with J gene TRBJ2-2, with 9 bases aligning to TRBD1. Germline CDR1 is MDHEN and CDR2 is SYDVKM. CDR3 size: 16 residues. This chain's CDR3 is CASSSWGTGNTRELFF. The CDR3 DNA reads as TGTGCCAGCAGTTCATGGGGGACAGGGAACACCAGGGAGCTGTTTTTT.

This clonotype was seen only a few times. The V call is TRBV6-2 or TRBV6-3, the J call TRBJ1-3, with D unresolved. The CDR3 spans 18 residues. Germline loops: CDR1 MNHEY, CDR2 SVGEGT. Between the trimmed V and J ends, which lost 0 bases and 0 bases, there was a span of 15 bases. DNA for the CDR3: TGTGCCAGCAGTTACTCCGGTGGCGGGGAACACTCTGGAAACACCATATATTTT. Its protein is CASSYSGGGEHSGNTIYF.

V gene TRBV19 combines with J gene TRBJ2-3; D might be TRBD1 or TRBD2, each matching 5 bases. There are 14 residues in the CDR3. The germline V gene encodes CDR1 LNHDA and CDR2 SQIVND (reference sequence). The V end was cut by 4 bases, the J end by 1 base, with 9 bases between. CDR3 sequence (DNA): TGTGCCAGTAGTAAGGGGACCCGCACAGATACGCAGTATTTT. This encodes CASSKGTRTDTQYF.

CDR3 in DNA: TGCGCCAGCAGCCAAGATTGGTCAGCACTCTATAATTCACCCCTCCACTTT. It specifies CASSQDWSALYNSPLHF. The chain is built from TRBV4-1 and TRBJ1-6; D is unresolved. CDR1 is MGHRA, CDR2 YSYEKL, per germline. With 0 bases removed from V and 3 bases from J, the gap between germline ends came to 12 bases. The CDR3 has 17 residues.

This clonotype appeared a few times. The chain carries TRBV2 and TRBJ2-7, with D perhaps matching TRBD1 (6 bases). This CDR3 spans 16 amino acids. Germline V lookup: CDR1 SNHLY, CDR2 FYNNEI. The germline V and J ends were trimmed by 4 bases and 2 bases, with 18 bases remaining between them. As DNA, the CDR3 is TGTGCCAGCAGTGGAGGCCGGGCAGGGGATCCCTACGAGCAGTACTTC. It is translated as CASSGGRAGDPYEQYF.